Listed below are T cell receptor beta chains from one sample, sequenced in a study of cytomegalovirus exposure and HLA in healthy donors. Generated by immunoSEQ multiplex PCR, the TCRdb table keeps only in-frame clones and is missing some. This table lists around 200,000 clones. Sequencing input: PBMCs. The receptors here all came from a woman under 30 in good health and CMV-seropositive. CDR3s leave out the opening cysteine and the closing phenylalanine or tryptophan. The D gene is left open where the match is weak.

v_gene,d_gene,CDR3aa
TRBV7-2,NA,ASSPRASSYEQY
TRBV5-1,TRBD1,ASSLDHTGGYITEAF
TRBV6-1,TRBD1,ASSLDRQETQY
TRBV13,TRBD1,ASSSSRQGVYGYT
TRBV5-6,TRBD2,ASSPGRGVTYNEQF
TRBV5-6,TRBD1,ASSYRGNSEKLF
TRBV19,NA,ASSPSGVANQPQH
TRBV18,NA,ASSPLRSDTEAF
TRBV5-1,TRBD1,ASSIRDRDTEAF
TRBV5-1,NA,ASSLWDSPAADTQY
TRBV6-6,NA,ASSYSEGANEKLF
TRBV19,NA,ASKNRDGNQPQH
TRBV9,TRBD2,ASSVTGTSGGAVETQY
TRBV30,NA,AWSNTGNGYT
TRBV15,TRBD1,ATSREITGVGYGYT
TRBV5-1,TRBD1,ASSSGTGSIAQF
TRBV2,NA,AITRVGTDTQY
TRBV7-9,TRBD1,ASSLGTGTGGT
TRBV9,TRBD2,ASSVFGGSTDTQY
TRBV7-2,TRBD2,ASSLVGTSGEQY
TRBV9,NA,ASSVATAARGAYT
TRBV30,NA,AWSSLDLRAF
TRBV28,NA,ASSSEDTQY
TRBV25-1,NA,ASSLTGLGTYGYT
TRBV19,NA,ASSIWHDEQF
TRBV13,NA,ASSFGGAGSPLH
TRBV4-1,NA,ASSQEGAYTNYGYT
TRBV11-2,TRBD2,ASSLVGAGGPYEQY
TRBV7-9,TRBD2,ASSSSGGPSYNEQF
TRBV4-1,NA,ASSVPGGSGNTIY
TRBV29-1,TRBD2,SVERTSGVTDTQY
TRBV30,NA,AWSSPQGNYGYT
TRBV19,TRBD2,ASNAGDVAKNIQY
TRBV19,TRBD2,ASSGPLDRAGGAFELDNEQF
TRBV5-6,TRBD1,ASSLAGTGIGSYEQY
TRBV5-6,NA,ASSLRQDSGNTIY
TRBV6-1,NA,ASSDSGEPFYEQY
TRBV7-2,TRBD1,ASSAGGGDTEAF
TRBV11-2,TRBD2,ASRWGLDFTYEQY
TRBV7-2,NA,ASSPSGTPTLH
TRBV5-1,TRBD1,ASSLGGGIYEQY
TRBV7-2,NA,ASSLAFGSNQPQH